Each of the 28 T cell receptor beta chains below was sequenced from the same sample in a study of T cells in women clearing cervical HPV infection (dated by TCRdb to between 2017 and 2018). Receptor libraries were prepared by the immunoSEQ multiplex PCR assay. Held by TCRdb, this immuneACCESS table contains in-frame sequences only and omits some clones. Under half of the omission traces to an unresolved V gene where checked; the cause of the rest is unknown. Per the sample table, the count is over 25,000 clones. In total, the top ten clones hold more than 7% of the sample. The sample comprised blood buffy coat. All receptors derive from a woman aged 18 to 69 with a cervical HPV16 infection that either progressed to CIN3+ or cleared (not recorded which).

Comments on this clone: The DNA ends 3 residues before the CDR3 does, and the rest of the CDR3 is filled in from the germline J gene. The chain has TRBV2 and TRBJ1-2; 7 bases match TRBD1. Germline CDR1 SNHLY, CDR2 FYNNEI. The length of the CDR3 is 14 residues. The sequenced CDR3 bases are TGTGCCAGCAGCTTCAGGGGGACAACGGGCGGC. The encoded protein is CASSFRGTTGG. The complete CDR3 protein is CASSFRGTTGGYTF.

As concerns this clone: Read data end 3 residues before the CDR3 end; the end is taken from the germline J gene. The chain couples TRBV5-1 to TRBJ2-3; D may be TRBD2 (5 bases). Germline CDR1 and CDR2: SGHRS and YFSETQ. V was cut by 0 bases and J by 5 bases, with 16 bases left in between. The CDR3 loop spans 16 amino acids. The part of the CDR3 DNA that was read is TGCGCCAGCAGCTTGGGTAGGAACCTCGGGGAAGATACG. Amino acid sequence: CASSLGRNLGEDT. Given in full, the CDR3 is CASSLGRNLGEDTQYF.

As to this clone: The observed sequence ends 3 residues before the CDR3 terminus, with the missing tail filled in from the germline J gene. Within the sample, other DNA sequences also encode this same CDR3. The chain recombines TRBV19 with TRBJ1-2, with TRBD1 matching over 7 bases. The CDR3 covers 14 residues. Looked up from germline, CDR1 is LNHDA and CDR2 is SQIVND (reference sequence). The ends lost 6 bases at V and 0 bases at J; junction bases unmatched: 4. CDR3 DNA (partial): TGTGCCAGTAGCACAGGGGCAGCTAACTATGGC. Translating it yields CASSTGAANYG. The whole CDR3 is CASSTGAANYGYTF.

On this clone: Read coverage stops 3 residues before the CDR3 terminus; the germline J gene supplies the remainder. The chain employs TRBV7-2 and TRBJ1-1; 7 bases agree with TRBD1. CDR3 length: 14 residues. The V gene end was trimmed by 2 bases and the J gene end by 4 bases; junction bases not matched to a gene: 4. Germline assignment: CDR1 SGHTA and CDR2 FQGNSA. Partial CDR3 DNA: TGTGCCAGCAGCTTAAACAGGGGAGGCACTGAA. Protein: CASSLNRGGTE. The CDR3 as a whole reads CASSLNRGGTEAFF.

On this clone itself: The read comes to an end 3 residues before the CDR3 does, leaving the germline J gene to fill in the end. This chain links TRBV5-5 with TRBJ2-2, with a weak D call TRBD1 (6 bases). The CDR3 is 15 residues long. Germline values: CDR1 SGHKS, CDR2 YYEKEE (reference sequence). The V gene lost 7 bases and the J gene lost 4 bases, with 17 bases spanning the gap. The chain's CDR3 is CASCYREGGTGELFF. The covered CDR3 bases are TGTGCCAGCTGCTACAGGGAAGGGGGCACCGGGGAG.

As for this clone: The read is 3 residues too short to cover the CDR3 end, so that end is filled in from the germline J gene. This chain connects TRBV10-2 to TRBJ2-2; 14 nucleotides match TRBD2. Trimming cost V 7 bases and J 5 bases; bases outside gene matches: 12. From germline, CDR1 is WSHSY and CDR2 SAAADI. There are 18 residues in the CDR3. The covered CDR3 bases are TGCGCCAGCACGGGACTAGCGGGAGTCAGGTGGGAAACCGGGGAG. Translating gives CASTGLAGVRWETGE. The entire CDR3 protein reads CASTGLAGVRWETGELFF.

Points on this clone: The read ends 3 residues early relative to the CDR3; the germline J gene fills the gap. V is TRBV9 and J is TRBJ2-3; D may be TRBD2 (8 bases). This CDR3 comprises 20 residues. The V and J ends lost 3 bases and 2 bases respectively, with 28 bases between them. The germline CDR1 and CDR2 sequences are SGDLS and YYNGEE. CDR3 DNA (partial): TGTGCCAGCAGCGCACGACAGGGTTTGTGGGTAGCGGGGTTCACAGATACG. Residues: CASSARQGLWVAGFTDT. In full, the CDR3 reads CASSARQGLWVAGFTDTQYF. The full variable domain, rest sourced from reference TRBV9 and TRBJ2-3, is DSGVTQTPKHLITATGQRVTLRCSPRSGDLSVYWYQQSLDQGLQFLIQYYNGEERAKGNILERFSAQQFPDLHSELNLSSLELGDSALYFCASSARQGLWVAGFTDTQYFGPGTRLTVL.

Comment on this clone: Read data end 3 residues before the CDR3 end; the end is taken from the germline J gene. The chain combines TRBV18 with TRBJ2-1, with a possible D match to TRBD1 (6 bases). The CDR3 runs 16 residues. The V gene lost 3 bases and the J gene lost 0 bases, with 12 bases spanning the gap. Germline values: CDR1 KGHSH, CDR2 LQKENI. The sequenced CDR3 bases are TGTGCCAGCTCACCGGGTCAGGGGATCTCCTACAATGAG. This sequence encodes CASSPGQGISYNE. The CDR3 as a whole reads CASSPGQGISYNEQFF.

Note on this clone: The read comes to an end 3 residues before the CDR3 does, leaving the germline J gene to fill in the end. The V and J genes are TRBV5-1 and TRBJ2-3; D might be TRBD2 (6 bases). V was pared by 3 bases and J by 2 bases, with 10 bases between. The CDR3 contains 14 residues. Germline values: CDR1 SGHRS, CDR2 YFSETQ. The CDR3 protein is CASSSGTVTDTQYF. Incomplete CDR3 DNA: TGCGCCAGCAGCTCCGGGACTGTCACAGATACG.

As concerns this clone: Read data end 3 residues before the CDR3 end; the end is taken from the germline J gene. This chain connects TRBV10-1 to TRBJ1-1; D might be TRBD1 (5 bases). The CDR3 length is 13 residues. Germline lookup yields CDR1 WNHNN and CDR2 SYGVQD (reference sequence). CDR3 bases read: TGCGCCAGCAGTGAGTCGAGGTGGGCAGGG. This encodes CASSESRWAG. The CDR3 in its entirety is CASSESRWAGAFF.

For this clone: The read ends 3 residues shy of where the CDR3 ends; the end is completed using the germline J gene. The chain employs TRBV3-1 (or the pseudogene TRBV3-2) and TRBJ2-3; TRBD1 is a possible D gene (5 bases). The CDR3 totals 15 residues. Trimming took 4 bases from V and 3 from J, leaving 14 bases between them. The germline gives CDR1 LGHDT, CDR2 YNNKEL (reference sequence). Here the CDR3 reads CASSLRQGETDTQYF. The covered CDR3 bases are TGTGCCAGCAGCCTACGCCAGGGCGAAACAGATACG.

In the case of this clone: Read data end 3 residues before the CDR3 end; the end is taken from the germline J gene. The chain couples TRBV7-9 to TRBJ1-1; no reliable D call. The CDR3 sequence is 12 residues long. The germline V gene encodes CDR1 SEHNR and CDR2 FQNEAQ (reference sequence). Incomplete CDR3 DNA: TGTGCCAGCAGCTTAGGTGTTCGGGGA. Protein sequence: CASSLGVRG. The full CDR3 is CASSLGVRGAFF.

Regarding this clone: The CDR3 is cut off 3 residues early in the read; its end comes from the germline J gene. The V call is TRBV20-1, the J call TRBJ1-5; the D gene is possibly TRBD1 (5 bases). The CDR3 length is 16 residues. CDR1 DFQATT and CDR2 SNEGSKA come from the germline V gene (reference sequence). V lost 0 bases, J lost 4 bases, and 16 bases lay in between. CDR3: CSARDGQGARNQPQHF. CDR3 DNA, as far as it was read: TGCAGTGCTAGAGATGGCCAGGGAGCAAGGAATCAGCCC.

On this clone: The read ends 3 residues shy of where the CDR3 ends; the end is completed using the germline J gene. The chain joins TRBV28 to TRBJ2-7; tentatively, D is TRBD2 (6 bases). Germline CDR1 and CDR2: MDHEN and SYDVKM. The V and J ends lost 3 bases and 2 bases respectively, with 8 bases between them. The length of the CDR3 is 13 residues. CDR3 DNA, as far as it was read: TGTGCCAGCAGTTTTGGGGGGACCTACGAG. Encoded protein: CASSFGGTYE. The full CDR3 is CASSFGGTYEQYF.

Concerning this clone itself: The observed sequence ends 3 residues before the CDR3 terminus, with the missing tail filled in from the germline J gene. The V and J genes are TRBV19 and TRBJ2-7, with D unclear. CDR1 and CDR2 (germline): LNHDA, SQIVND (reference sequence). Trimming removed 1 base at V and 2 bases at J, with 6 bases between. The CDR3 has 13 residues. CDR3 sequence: CASSIAVAYEQYF. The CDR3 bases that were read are TGTGCCAGTAGTATAGCGGTGGCCTACGAG.

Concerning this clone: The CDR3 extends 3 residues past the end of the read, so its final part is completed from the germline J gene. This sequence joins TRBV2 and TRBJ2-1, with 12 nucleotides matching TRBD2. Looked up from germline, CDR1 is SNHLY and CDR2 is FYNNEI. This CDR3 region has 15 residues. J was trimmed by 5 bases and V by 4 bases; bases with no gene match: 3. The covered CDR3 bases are TGTGCCAGCAGTGTGGCTAGCGGGGGGGACAATGAG. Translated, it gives CASSVASGGDNE. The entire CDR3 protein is CASSVASGGDNEQFF.

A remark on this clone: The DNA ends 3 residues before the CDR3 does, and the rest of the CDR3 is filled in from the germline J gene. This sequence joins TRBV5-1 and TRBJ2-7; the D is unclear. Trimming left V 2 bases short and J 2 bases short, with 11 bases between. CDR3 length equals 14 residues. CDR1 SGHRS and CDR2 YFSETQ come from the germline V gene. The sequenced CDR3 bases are TGCGCCAGCAGCTTAGACAACTTCCCCTACGAG. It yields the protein CASSLDNFPYE. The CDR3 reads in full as CASSLDNFPYEQYF.

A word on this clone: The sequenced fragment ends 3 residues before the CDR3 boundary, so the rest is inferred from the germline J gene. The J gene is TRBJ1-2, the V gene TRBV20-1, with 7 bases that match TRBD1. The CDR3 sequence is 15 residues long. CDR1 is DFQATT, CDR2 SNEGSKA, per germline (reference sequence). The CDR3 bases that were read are TGCAGTGCTACGTCTGGACAGGAGAGCTCCTACGAC. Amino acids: CSATSGQESSYD. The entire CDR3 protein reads CSATSGQESSYDYTF.

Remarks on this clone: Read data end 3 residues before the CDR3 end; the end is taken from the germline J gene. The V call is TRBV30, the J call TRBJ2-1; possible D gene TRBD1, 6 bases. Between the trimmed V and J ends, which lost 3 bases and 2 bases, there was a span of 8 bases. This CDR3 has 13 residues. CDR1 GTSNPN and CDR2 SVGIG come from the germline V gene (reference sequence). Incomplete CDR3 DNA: TGTGCCTGGAGGGGGGACACCTACAATGAG. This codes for CAWRGDTYNE. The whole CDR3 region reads CAWRGDTYNEQFF.

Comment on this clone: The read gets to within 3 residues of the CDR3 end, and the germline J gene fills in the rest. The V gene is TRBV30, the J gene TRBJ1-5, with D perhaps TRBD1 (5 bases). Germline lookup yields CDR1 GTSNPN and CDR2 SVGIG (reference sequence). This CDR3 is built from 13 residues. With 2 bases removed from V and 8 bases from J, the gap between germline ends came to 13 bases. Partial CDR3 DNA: TGTGCCTGGAGTCACAGGTCCAGCAAGCCC. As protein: CAWSHRSSKP. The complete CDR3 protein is CAWSHRSSKPQHF. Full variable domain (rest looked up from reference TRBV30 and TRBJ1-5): SQTIHQWPATLVQPVGSPLSLECTVEGTSNPNLYWYRQAAGRGLQLLFYSVGIGQISSEVPQNLSASRPQDRQFILSSKKLLLSDSGFYLCAWSHRSSKPQHFGDGTRLSIL.

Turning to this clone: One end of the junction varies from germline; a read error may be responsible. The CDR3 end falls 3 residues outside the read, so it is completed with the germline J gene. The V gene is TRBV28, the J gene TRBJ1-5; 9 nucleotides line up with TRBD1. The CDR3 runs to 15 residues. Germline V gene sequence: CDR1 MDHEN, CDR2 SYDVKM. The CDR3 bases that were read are TGTGCCAGCAGTTTATCCACAGGGGGCAAGCAGCCC. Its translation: CASSLSTGGKQP. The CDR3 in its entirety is CASSLSTGGKQPQHF.

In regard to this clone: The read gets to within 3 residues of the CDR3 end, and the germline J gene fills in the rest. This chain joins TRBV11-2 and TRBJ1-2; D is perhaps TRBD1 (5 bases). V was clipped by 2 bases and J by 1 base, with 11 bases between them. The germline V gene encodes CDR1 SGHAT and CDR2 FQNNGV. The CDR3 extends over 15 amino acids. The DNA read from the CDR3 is TGTGCCAGCAGCTTAATGGGGCCCAATAACTATGGC. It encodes CASSLMGPNNYG. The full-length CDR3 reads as CASSLMGPNNYGYTF. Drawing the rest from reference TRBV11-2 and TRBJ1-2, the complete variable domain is EAGVAQSPRYKIIEKRQSVAFWCNPISGHATLYWYQQILGQGPKLLIQFQNNGVVDDSQLPKDRFSAERLKGVDSTLKIQPAKLEDSAVYLCASSLMGPNNYGYTFGSGTRLTVV.

CDR3 DNA (partial): TGTGCCAGCAGCGTAGAGGGGGGACTAGACCACTACGAG. Translated, it gives CASSVEGGLDHYE. The complete CDR3 reads CASSVEGGLDHYEQYF. The genes are TRBV9 and TRBJ2-7; 8 nucleotides agree with TRBD2. From the germline J gene comes the end of the CDR3, since the read stops 3 residues before it. The CDR3 has 16 amino acids. Losses at the gene ends were 0 bases for V and 3 bases for J; bases not matched to a gene: 8. Germline assignment: CDR1 SGDLS and CDR2 YYNGEE.

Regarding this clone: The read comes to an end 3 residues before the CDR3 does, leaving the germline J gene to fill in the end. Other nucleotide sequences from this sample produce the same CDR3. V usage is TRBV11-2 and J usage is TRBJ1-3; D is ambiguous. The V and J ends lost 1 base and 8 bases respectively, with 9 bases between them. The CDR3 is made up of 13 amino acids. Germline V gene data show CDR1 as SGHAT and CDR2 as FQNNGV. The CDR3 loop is CASSLVVTDTIYF. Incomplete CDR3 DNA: TGTGCCAGCAGCTTAGTTGTTACAGACACC.

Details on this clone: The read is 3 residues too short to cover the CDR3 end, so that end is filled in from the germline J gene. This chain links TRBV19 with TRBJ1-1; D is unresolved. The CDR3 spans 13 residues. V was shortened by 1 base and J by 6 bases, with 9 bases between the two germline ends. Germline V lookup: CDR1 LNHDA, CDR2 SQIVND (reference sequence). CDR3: CASSIARKAEAFF. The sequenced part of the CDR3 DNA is TGTGCCAGTAGTATAGCTAGAAAGGCTGAA.

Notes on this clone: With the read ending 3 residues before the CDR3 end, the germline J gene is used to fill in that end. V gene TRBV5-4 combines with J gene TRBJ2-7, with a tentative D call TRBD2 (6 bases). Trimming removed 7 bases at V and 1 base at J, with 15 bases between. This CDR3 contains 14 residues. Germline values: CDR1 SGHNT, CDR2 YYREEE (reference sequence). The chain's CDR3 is CASGMLGTSYEQYF. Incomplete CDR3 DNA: TGTGCCAGCGGTATGTTAGGGACTTCCTACGAG.

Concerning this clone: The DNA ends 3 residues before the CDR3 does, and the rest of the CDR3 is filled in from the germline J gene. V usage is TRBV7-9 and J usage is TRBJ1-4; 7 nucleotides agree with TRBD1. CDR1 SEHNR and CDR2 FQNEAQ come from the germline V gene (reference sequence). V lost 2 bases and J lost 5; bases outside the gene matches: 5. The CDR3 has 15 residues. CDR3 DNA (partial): TGTGCCAGCAGCTTACCGGGACAGAAGAATGAAAAA. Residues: CASSLPGQKNEK. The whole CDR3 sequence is CASSLPGQKNEKLFF.

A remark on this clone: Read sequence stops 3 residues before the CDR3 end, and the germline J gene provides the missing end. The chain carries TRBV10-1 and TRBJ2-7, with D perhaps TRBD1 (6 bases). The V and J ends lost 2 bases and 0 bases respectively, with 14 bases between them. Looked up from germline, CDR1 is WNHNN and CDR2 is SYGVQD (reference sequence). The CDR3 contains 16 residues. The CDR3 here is CASSETSGAHSYEQYF. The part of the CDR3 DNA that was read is TGCGCCAGCAGTGAGACCTCAGGGGCCCACTCCTACGAG.